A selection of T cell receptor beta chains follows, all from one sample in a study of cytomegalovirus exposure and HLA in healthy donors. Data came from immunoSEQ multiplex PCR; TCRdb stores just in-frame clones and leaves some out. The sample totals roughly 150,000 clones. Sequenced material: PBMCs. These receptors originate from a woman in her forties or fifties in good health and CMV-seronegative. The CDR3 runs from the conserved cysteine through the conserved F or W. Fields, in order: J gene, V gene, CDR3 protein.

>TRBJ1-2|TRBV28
CASSPFTVTNYGYTF
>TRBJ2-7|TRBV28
CASSFGLAGVPNPYEQYF
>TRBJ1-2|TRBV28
CASSRTGSYYGYTF
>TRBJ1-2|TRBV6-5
CASSYGEQGISGYTF
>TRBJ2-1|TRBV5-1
CASSPHTSYNEQFF
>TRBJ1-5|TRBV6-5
CASSYSGTGTNQPQHF
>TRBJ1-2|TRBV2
CASRQGDGYTF
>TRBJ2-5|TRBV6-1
CASSEWQGGETQYF
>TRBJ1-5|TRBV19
CASSPGTEPNQPQHF
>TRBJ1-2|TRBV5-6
CASSLRGYGYTF
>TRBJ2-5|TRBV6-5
CASSPPGETQYF
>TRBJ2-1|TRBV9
CASSVGLAGPGNEQFF
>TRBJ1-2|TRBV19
CASSPTPGGEGQEGYTF
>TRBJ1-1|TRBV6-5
CASSLQGAGTEAFF
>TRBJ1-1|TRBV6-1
CASILRGGYTEAFF
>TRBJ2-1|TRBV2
CASTANRGNEQFF
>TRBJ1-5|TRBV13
CASSFSGSDLPQHF
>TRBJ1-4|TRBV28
CASSPGQQFNEKLFF
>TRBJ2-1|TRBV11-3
CASSHDRGNEQFF
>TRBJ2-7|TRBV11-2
CASSLRLGTSIGEQCF
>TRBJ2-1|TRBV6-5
CASSYQTLPEGEQFF
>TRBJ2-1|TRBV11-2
CASSLGRENEQFF
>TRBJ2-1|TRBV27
CASSLGGADNEQFF
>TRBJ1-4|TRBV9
CASSPRRTGNNEKLFF
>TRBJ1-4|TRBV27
CASGQSGATNEKLFF
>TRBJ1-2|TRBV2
CASSWTGLSGYTF
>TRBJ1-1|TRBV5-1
CASKTGQPLTEAFF
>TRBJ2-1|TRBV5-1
CASSLDSRGNNEQFF
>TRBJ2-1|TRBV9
CASSVEGTGTYNEQFF
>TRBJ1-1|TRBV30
CAWSVRTGPNTEAFF
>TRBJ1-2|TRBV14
CASSRRAGKGYGYTF
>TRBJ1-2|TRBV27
CASSLSGVYGYTF
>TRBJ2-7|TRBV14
CASSQFGDYEQYF
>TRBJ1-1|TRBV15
CATSSVQGEDTEAFF
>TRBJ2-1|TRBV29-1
CSVEDMDRGYNEQFF
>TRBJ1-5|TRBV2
CASTAWTANQPQHF
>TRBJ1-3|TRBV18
CASSTTLPGNTIYF
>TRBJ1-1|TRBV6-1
CASSAPGQGKTEAFF
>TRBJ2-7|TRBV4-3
CASSQGGSYEQYF
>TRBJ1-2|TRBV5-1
CASSLGTGVNYGYTF
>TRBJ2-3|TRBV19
CASSIGSGGFTDTQYF
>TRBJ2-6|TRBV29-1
CSVVGAGGANVLTF
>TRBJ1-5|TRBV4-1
CASSQGRGRDNQPQHF
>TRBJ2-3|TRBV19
CASSIGGTGGTQYF
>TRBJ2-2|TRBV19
CASSPQTSGGNTGELFF
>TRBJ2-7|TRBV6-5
CASSFQLSGGSYEQYF
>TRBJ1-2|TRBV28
CASSFPNHGYTF
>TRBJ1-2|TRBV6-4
CASSDSPAGGYGYTF
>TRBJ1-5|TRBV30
CAWREPYRESNQPQHF
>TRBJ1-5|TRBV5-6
CASSPRQPQHF
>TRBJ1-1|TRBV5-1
CASSLGAGGTEAFF
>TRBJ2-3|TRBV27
CASSPSWKAGVRTDTQYF
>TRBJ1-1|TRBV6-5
CATLGPAGTEAFF